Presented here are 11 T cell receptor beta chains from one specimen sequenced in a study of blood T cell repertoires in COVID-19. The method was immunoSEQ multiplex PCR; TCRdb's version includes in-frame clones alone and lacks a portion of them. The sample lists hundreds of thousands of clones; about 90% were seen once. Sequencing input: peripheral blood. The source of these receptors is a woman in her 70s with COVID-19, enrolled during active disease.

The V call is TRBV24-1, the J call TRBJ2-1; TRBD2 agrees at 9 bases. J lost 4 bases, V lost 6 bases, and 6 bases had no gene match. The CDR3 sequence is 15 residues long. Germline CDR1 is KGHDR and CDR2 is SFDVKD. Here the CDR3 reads CATSFSGGLYNEQFF. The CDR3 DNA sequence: TGTGCCACCAGTTTTAGCGGGGGACTATACAATGAGCAGTTCTTC.

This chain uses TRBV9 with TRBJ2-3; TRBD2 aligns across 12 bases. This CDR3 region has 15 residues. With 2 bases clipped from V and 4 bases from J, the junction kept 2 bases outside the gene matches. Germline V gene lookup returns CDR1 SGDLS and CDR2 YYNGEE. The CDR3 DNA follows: TGTGCCAGCAGCGTCGGACTAGCGGGGCCAGATACGCAGTATTTT. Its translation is CASSVGLAGPDTQYF. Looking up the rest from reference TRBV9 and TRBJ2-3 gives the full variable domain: DSGVTQTPKHLITATGQRVTLRCSPRSGDLSVYWYQQSLDQGLQFLIQYYNGEERAKGNILERFSAQQFPDLHSELNLSSLELGDSALYFCASSVGLAGPDTQYFGPGTRLTVL.

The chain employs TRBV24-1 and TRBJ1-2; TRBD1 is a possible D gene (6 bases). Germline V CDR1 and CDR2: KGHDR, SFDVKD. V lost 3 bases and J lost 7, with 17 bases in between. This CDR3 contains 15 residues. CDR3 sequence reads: CATSDGASGVSGYTF. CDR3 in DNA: TGTGCCACCAGTGATGGAGCCTCAGGGGTGTCTGGCTACACCTTC.

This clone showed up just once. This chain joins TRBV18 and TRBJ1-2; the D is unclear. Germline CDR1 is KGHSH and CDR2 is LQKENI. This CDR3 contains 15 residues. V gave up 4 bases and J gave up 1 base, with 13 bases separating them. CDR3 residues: CASSLATPNNYGYTF. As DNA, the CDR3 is TGTGCCAGCTCACTGGCGACACCGAATAACTATGGCTACACCTTC.

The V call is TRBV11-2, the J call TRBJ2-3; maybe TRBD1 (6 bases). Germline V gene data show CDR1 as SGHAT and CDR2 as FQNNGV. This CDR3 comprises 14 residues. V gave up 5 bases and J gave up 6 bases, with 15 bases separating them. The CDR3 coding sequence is TGTGCCAGCAGCGTAAGGGTGGGGGCGGATACGCAGTATTTT. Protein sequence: CASSVRVGADTQYF.

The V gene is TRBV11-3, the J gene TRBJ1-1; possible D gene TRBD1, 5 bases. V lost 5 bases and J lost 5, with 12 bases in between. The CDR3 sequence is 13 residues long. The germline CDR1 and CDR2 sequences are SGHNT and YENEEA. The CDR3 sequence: CASSPAGGTEAFF. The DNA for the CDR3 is TGTGCCAGCAGCCCCGCCGGGGGGACTGAAGCTTTCTTT.

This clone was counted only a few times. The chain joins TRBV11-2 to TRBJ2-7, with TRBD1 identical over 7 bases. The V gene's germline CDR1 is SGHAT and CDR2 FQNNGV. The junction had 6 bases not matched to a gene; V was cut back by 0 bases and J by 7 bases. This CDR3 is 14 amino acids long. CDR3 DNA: TGTGCCAGCAGCTTAGAGACCGGGACAGATGAGCAGTACTTC. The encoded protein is CASSLETGTDEQYF.

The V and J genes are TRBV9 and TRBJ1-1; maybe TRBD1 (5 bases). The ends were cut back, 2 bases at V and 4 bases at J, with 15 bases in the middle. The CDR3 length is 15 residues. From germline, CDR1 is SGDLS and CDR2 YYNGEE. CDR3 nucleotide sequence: TGTGCCAGCAGCGTGGAAGGGGTCAGGGTCACTGAAGCTTTCTTT. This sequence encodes CASSVEGVRVTEAFF. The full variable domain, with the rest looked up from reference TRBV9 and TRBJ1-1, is DSGVTQTPKHLITATGQRVTLRCSPRSGDLSVYWYQQSLDQGLQFLIQYYNGEERAKGNILERFSAQQFPDLHSELNLSSLELGDSALYFCASSVEGVRVTEAFFGQGTRLTVV.

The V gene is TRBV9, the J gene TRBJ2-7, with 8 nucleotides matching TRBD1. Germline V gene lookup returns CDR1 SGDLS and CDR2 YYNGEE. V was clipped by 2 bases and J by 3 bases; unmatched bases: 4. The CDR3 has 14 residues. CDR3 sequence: CASSVSGTGYEQYF. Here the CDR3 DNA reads TGTGCCAGCAGCGTCTCGGGGACAGGCTACGAGCAGTACTTC.

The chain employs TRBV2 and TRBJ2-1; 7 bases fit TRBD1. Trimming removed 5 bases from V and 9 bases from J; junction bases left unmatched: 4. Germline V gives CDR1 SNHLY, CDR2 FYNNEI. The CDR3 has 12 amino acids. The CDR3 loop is CASSLRQGEQFF. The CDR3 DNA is TGTGCCAGCAGTCTCCGACAGGGTGAGCAGTTCTTC. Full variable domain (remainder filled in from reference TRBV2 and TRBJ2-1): EPEVTQTPSHQVTQMGQEVILRCVPISNHLYFYWYRQILGQKVEFLVSFYNNEISEKSEIFDDQFSVERPDGSNFTLKIRSTKLEDSAMYFCASSLRQGEQFFGPGTRLTVL.

CDR3 protein: CASSLGGGRWYGYTF. The CDR3 nucleotides read TGTGCCAGCAGTTTGGGGGGTGGTAGGTGGTATGGCTACACCTTC. The chain links TRBV28 to TRBJ1-2; perhaps TRBD1 as D (5 bases). This CDR3 comprises 15 residues. Per germline, CDR1 MDHEN and CDR2 SYDVKM. Trimming took off 3 bases at V and 5 bases at J, with 16 bases between the two ends.